Presented here are 11 T cell receptor beta chains from one specimen sequenced in a study of T cell clones after liver transplantation. Clones were sequenced by immunoSEQ multiplex PCR, and TCRdb holds only the in-frame ones, with some missing. The sample carries about 72,000 clones, over 85% recorded once. Source: CD4+ T cells from blood, taken before liver transplant. All receptors come from a human donor who received a liver transplant.

The chain has TRBV5-8 and TRBJ2-4; TRBD2 might be the D (5 bases). V lost 1 base and J 6 bases, leaving 5 bases between the germline ends. Germline V CDR1 and CDR2: SGHTS, YDEGEE. This CDR3 spans 12 amino acids. CDR3 sequence: CASSLRGNIQYF. In DNA form, the CDR3 reads TGTGCCAGCAGCTTGCGGGGAAACATTCAGTACTTC. Full variable domain (missing parts from reference TRBV5-8 and TRBJ2-4): EAGVTQSPTHLIKTRGQQATLRCSPISGHTSVYWYQQALGLGLQFLLWYDEGEERNRGNFPPRFSGRQFPNYSSELNVNALELEDSALYLCASSLRGNIQYFGAGTRLSVL.

V and J are TRBV29-1 and TRBJ2-1, with D hard to call. The V end lost 4 bases, the J end lost 0 bases, and 10 bases lay between the germline ends. The CDR3 is 14 residues long. In germline, CDR1 is SQVTM, CDR2 ANQGSEA. The CDR3 spells CSVGAQSSYNEQFF. CDR3 nucleotides: TGCAGCGTTGGTGCCCAATCCTCCTACAATGAGCAGTTCTTC.

The rearrangement joins TRBV5-1 to TRBJ2-1, with TRBD2 identical over 8 bases. The junction had 14 bases not matched to a gene; V was cut back by 6 bases and J by 9 bases. CDR3 length: 15 amino acids. The germline CDR1 and CDR2 sequences are SGHRS and YFSETQ. The CDR3 DNA is TGCGCCAGCACCCCCAGCGGGGGCCCGGTGGGTGAGCAGTTCTTC. Translation: CASTPSGGPVGEQFF. The whole variable domain, filled in from reference TRBV5-1 and TRBJ2-1, reads KAGVTQTPRYLIKTRGQQVTLSCSPISGHRSVSWYQQTPGQGLQFLFEYFSETQRNKGNFPGRFSGRQFSNSRSEMNVSTLELGDSALYLCASTPSGGPVGEQFFGPGTRLTVL.

The V call is TRBV7-8, the J call TRBJ2-3, with D unclear. Between the trimmed V and J ends, which lost 2 bases and 0 bases, there was a span of 9 bases. Germline lookup yields CDR1 SGHVS and CDR2 FQNEAQ. The CDR3 is made up of 15 amino acids. The CDR3, as DNA: TGTGCCAGCAGCTTAACAACAGCTAGCACAGATACGCAGTATTTT. It encodes CASSLTTASTDTQYF.

This clone was recorded only once. The V call is TRBV11-2, the J call TRBJ2-7; D assignment may be TRBD1 or TRBD2 (5 bases each). The CDR3 has 16 amino acids. Germline loops: CDR1 SGHAT, CDR2 FQNNGV. Trimming removed 1 base at V and 7 bases at J, with 20 bases between. CDR3 sequence: CASSLVRGRPPGEQYF. Written as DNA, the CDR3 is TGTGCCAGCAGCTTAGTACGGGGCAGGCCGCCGGGGGAGCAGTACTTC. Full variable domain (rest looked up from reference TRBV11-2 and TRBJ2-7): EAGVAQSPRYKIIEKRQSVAFWCNPISGHATLYWYQQILGQGPKLLIQFQNNGVVDDSQLPKDRFSAERLKGVDSTLKIQPAKLEDSAVYLCASSLVRGRPPGEQYFGPGTRLTVT.

The rearrangement links TRBV5-4 to TRBJ1-4, with no clear D. The V end was cut by 3 bases, the J end by 8 bases, with 14 bases between. Germline CDR1 reads SGHNT; CDR2 reads YYREEE (reference sequence). The CDR3 is made up of 14 amino acids. The CDR3: CASSSGKTPEKLFF. CDR3 nucleotide sequence: TGTGCCAGCAGCTCCGGGAAAACCCCCGAAAAACTGTTTTTT.

The CDR3 spells CASKGGGQDPGETQYF. CDR3 bases: TGTGCCAGCAAGGGGGGGGGACAGGACCCGGGAGAGACCCAGTACTTC. This sequence joins TRBV5-4 and TRBJ2-5; a possible D gene is TRBD1 (8 bases). The V gene lost 6 bases and the J gene lost 4 bases, with 22 bases spanning the gap. The CDR3 is 16 amino acids. CDR1 is SGHNT, CDR2 YYREEE, per germline (reference sequence).

This chain connects TRBV13 to TRBJ2-5; perhaps TRBD2 as D (5 bases). The CDR3 covers 15 residues. Germline V gives CDR1 PRHDT, CDR2 FYEKMQ (reference sequence). Trimming pared 3 bases from V and 1 base from J, leaving 12 bases between. The CDR3 coding sequence is TGTGCCAGCAGCTTCGGGGTCCTCACCCAAGAGACCCAGTACTTC. Amino acids: CASSFGVLTQETQYF.

The chain uses TRBV14 and TRBJ2-1; TRBD2 matches at 12 bases. This CDR3 is 19 amino acids long. In germline, CDR1 is SGHDN, CDR2 FVKESK. V shed 1 base and J 8 bases; nucleotides not matched to a gene: 15. In DNA form, the CDR3 reads TGTGCCAGCAGCCAAGTCCTGAGGACTAGCGGGATCGCTTTAGATGAGCAGTTCTTC. Its translation: CASSQVLRTSGIALDEQFF.

The V and J genes are TRBV7-2 and TRBJ2-5; the D is unclear. Trimming removed 0 bases from V and 2 bases from J, with 10 bases in between. The V gene's germline CDR1 is SGHTA and CDR2 FQGNSA. There are 15 residues in the CDR3. The CDR3 is CASSLAQNPQETQYF. CDR3 sequence (DNA): TGTGCCAGCAGCTTAGCCCAAAATCCGCAAGAGACCCAGTACTTC.

J is TRBJ2-5 and V is TRBV5-4; D may match TRBD1 or TRBD2 (6 bases each). The CDR3 length is 14 residues. CDR1 and CDR2 from the germline V gene are SGHNT and YYREEE (reference sequence). V gave up 3 bases and J gave up 5 bases, with 14 bases separating them. This chain's CDR3 is CASSSQGLAETQYF. The DNA for the CDR3 is TGTGCCAGCAGCTCTCAGGGGCTAGCGGAGACCCAGTACTTC.